This passage covers 9 T cell receptor beta chains from one sample sequenced in a study of regulatory T cells in long-lasting Graves disease. Relying on iRepertoire HTBI primers and Arm-PCR of CDR3 regions, the team built TCR beta libraries. TCRdb fed the multiplex PCR reads into MiXCR, producing one record per CDR3 protein. The data contain 500,000 or so distinct CDR3 sequences, roughly a sixth of them singletons. Time point defined: newly diagnosed GD, antithyroid drugs for less than 3 months. PBMC-extracted RNA yielded the TCR library. Separately, the same data were catalogued under a study of T cells in Graves' hyperthyroidism and ophthalmopathy.

The sequencing here drew on peripheral blood mononuclear cells (PBMCs), taken at new diagnosis, from a patient treated with antithyroid drugs. Source of these receptors: a woman aged 40 to 65 with Graves disease.

This clonotype appeared once. Its ends do not fully match the called genes, so a read error is possible. The chain has TRBV14 and TRBJ1-3; 10 bases are shared with TRBD1. Germline CDR1 reads SGHDN; CDR2 reads FVKESK. The CDR3 runs 16 residues. This chain's CDR3 is CASSHGTGAPGSTIYF. For the CDR3, the DNA is TGTGCCAGCAGCCACGGGACAGGGGCACCTGGAAGCACCATATATTTT.

This clonotype was seen at least ten times. The chain links TRBV3-1 to TRBJ1-1; D unclear. CDR3 length: 16 residues. Trimming shortened V by 0 bases and J by 0 bases, and 11 bases separated the two germline ends. Germline V gene lookup returns CDR1 LGHDT and CDR2 YNNKEL (reference sequence). Here the CDR3 reads CASSQERVGLNTEAFF. For the CDR3, the DNA is TGTGCCAGCAGCCAAGAGAGGGTGGGTCTGAACACTGAAGCTTTCTTT. Variable domain in full (rest from reference TRBV3-1 and TRBJ1-1): DTAVSQTPKYLVTQMGNDKSIKCEQNLGHDTMYWYKQDSKKFLKIMFSYNNKELIINETVPNRFSPKSPDKAHLNLHINSLELGDSAVYFCASSQERVGLNTEAFFGQGTRLTVV.

The chain recombines TRBV9 with TRBJ1-2, with D possibly being TRBD1 (5 bases). Germline values: CDR1 SGDLS, CDR2 YYNGEE. V was clipped by 0 bases and J by 7 bases, with 10 bases between them. This CDR3 has 13 residues. The CDR3 DNA is TGTGCCAGCAGCGTAGACGGGGGATTTGGCTACACCTTC. Translating gives CASSVDGGFGYTF. The entire variable domain, with the rest obtained from reference TRBV9 and TRBJ1-2, is as follows: DSGVTQTPKHLITATGQRVTLRCSPRSGDLSVYWYQQSLDQGLQFLIQYYNGEERAKGNILERFSAQQFPDLHSELNLSSLELGDSALYFCASSVDGGFGYTFGSGTRLTVV.

This clonotype was seen more than once but under ten times. The chain combines TRBV7-9 with TRBJ1-2; TRBD1 matches at 7 bases. V shed 6 bases, J shed 8 bases, and the junction held 12 bases outside the gene matches. The CDR3 contains 14 residues. Per the germline V gene, CDR1 is SEHNR and CDR2 is FQNEAQ (reference sequence). The CDR3 loop reads CASRTTGTTDGYTF. In DNA form, the CDR3 reads TGTGCCAGCAGAACGACAGGGACAACGGACGGCTACACCTTC.

This clonotype has at least ten counts. Its ends do not fully match the called genes, so a read error is possible. The V call is TRBV5-1, the J call TRBJ1-4; TRBD1 agrees at 7 bases. Germline CDR1 SGHRS, CDR2 YFSETQ. This CDR3 has 15 amino acids. This CDR3 reads CASSRPGQANEKLFF. CDR3 DNA sequence: TGTGCCAGCAGCCGCCCCGGACAGGCTAATGAAAAACTGTTTTTT. The full variable domain, completed using reference TRBV5-1 and TRBJ1-4, is KAGVTQTPRYLIKTRGQQVTLSCSPISGHRSVSWYQQTPGQGLQFLFEYFSETQRNKGNFPGRFSGRQFSNSRSEMNVSTLELGDSALYLCASSRPGQANEKLFFGSGTQLSVL.

This chain links TRBV19 with TRBJ1-5; tentative D call: TRBD1 (6 bases). This CDR3 contains 15 residues. Germline lookup yields CDR1 LNHDA and CDR2 SQIVND (reference sequence). Trimming took 3 bases from V and 7 from J, leaving 16 bases between them. The CDR3 reads CASSIIVRGEQPQHF. Written as DNA, the CDR3 is TGTGCCAGTAGTATTATCGTCAGGGGTGAGCAGCCCCAGCATTTT.

The chain recombines TRBV6-9 with TRBJ2-7; the D gene is possibly TRBD1 (6 bases). Germline CDR1 and CDR2: MNHGY and SVAAGI. CDR3 size: 15 residues. With 3 bases removed from V and 2 bases from J, the gap between germline ends came to 14 bases. This CDR3 is CASSYAFAGAYEQYF. The CDR3, as DNA: TGTGCCAGCAGTTACGCTTTTGCAGGGGCCTACGAGCAGTACTTC.

This clonotype was seen once. The V call is TRBV4-1, the J call TRBJ2-1; either TRBD1 or TRBD2 may supply D (5 bases each). Trimming shortened V by 1 base and J by 7 bases, and 11 bases separated the two germline ends. The CDR3 totals 14 residues. Per germline, CDR1 MGHRA and CDR2 YSYEKL. CDR3 sequence (DNA): TGCGCCAGCAGCCAAGTAACCGGGGCAAATGAGCAGTTCTTC. It is translated as CASSQVTGANEQFF.

This clonotype was counted many times. One end of the junction varies from germline; a read error may be responsible. The CDR3 region has the DNA TGTGCCAGCAGCACCGGGACAGTTCGTGAAAAACTGTTTTTT. As protein: CASSTGTVREKLFF. The gene calls are TRBV5-1 and TRBJ1-4, with 7 bases matching TRBD1. In germline, CDR1 is SGHRS, CDR2 YFSETQ. The CDR3 contains 14 residues.